This T cell receptor (beta chain) came from a study of blood T cell repertoires in COVID-19 (dated by TCRdb to about 2020). Describing the broader study: The collaborator samples originated in the United States, Italy and Spain and spanned the acute and convalescent phases of COVID-19. The prospective study material was composed of cDNA or gDNA derived from T cells, B-cell-depleted T cells, or PBMCs. Deeply sampled blood TCRbeta repertoires from subjects exposed to, actively infected with, or recovered from COVID-19 were included in the dataset. The repertoires were made available in a free public database intended to serve as a resource for research on the immune response to SARS-CoV-2. Samples came from the ongoing ImmuneRACE study (first 160 participants) plus 1,254 subjects from 6 global collaborators. Sample metadata almost always included a de-identified subject ID, COVID-19 status, age in years and sex. HLA class I and class II types, where available, came from metadata supplied by the sample provider rather than from assay-based typing. Beyond this particular receptor, the publication reports: Clinical and demographic metadata were provided uncurated, with the amount varying by source and participant.

A remark on this clone: No antigen is known for it. No quality values exist for individual bases; no much larger clone is one base distant.

Another Seattle source contributed samples from volunteer blood donors who had recovered from COVID-19. Collaborating institutions collected whole blood in K2EDTA tubes following their own protocols. For TCRbeta analysis, collaborators shipped samples in one of three forms: frozen whole blood, isolated PBMCs, or DNA extracted from either of those sample types. CDR1 and CDR2 are read off the germline V gene as ENHRY and SYGVKD. The CDR3 contains 15 residues, cysteine and phenylalanine counted. Here the CDR3 DNA is all that survives: 45 bases in frame from base 1. At the junction V is shortened by 9 bases and J by 6 bases, with 21 bases in between. TCRbeta CDR3 regions were amplified from genomic DNA using the immunoSEQ Assay, a bias-controlled multiplex PCR. Regarding the original processing steps: The number of nucleated cells in each sample was estimated by amplification of reference gene primers within the assay. Sequence reads were collapsed and filtered to measure the absolute abundance of every unique TCRbeta CDR3 rearrangement. For each sample, productive Simpson clonality was calculated as the square root of Simpson's diversity index over productive rearrangements. The table was pulled from immuneACCESS by TCRdb, which kept in-frame rearrangements only. Such tables lose some clones; where checked, under half of the loss comes from unresolved V genes, and the rest has no known cause. V and J calls and clone size come straight from that table; D and trimming were deduced from the DNA. This sample has over 250,000 clones in its table, and about nine tenths of those were observed once. The ten largest clones represent approximately 4% of the sample.

This sequence was found in a man in his sixties who had recovered from COVID-19. The rearranged chain carries TRBV10-3 and TRBJ2-1; a tentative D match to TRBD2 spans 5 bases. Sequencing used peripheral blood. The DNA sequence is TGTGCCATTACTCGGACTTCTTCAATCGGCAATGAGCAGTTCTTC. Its protein reads: CAITRTSSIGNEQFF.